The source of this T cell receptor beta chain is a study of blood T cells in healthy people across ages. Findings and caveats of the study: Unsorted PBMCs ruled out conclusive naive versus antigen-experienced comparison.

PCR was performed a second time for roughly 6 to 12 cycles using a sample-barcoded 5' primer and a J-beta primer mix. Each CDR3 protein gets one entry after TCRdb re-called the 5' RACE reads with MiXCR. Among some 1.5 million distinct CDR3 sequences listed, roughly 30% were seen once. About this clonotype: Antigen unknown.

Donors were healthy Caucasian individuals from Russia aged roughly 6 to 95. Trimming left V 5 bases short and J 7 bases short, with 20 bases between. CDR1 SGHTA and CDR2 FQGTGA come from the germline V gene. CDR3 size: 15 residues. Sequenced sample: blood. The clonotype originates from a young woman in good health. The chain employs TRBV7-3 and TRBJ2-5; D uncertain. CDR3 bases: TGTGCCAGCAGCCCCGAATCTGGGTTTCTGGGGACCCAGTACTTC. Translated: CASSPESGFLGTQYF.